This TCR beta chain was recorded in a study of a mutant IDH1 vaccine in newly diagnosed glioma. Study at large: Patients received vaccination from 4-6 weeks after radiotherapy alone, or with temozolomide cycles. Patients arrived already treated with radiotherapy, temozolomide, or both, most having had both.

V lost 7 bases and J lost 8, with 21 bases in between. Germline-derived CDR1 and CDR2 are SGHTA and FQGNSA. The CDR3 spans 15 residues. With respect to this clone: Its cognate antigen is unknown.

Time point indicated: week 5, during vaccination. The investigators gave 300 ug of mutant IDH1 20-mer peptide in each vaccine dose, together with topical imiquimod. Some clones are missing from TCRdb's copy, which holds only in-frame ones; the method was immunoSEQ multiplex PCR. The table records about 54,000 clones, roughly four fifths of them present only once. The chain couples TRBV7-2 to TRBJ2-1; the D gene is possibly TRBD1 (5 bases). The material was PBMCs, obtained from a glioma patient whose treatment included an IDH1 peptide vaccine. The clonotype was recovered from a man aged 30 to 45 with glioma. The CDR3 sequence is CASTSARAIIDEQFF. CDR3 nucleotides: TGTGCCAGCACGTCCGCCAGGGCCATAATCGATGAGCAGTTCTTC.